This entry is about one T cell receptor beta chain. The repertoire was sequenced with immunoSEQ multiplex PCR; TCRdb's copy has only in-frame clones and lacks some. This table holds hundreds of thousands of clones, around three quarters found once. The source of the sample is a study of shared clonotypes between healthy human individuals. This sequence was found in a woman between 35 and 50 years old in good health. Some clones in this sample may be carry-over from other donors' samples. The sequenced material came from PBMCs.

The DNA for the CDR3 is TGTGCCAGCTCACCACTTGTGGGGTTAGATGAAGCTTTCTTT. Translation gives CASSPLVGLDEAFF. The chain is built from TRBV18 and TRBJ1-1; no clear D. Germline-derived CDR1 and CDR2 are KGHSH and LQKENI. The CDR3 contains 14 residues. V was pared by 1 base and J by 7 bases, with 13 bases between.